The T cell receptor (beta chain) described here comes from a study of T cell repertoires in cytomegalovirus infection. Study-level background: An indication of both CMV infection and matching HLA type came from public TCR beta signatures.

TCRdb reanalysed the reads using MiXCR and keeps one entry per CDR3 protein. Of about 360,000 distinct CDR3 sequences in the sample, 15% to 20% were seen once. In its sample, this clonotype was seen a few times. Its antigen remains unknown. Trimming took 1 base from V and 2 from J, leaving 9 bases between them. The CDR3 extends over 15 amino acids. CDR1 LGHNT and CDR2 FRNRAP come from the germline V gene. Overall study findings and caveats: The cumulative frequency of public TCR beta families identified carriers of CMV plus the relevant HLA. Clonotype analysis showed dominance of the ex vivo response by HLA-C-restricted CMV-specific TCR beta clonotypes.

Sequencing used PBMCs. The chain is built from TRBV12-5 and TRBJ1-5; D ambiguous. The sequence was obtained from a human donor in good health (CMV status not recorded). Some clones in this sample may be carry-over from other donors' samples. The chain's CDR3 is CASGLGGIGNQPQHF. The DNA for the CDR3 is TGTGCTAGTGGTTTGGGAGGTATTGGCAATCAGCCCCAGCATTTT. The variable domain in full, completed from reference TRBV12-5 and TRBJ1-5, reads DARVTQTPRHKVTEMGQEVTMRCQPILGHNTVFWYRQTMMQGLELLAYFRNRAPLDDSGMPKDRFSAEMPDATLATLKIQPSEPRDSAVYFCASGLGGIGNQPQHFGDGTRLSIL.